This T cell receptor (beta chain) was documented in a study of radiotherapy plus CTLA-4 blockade in lung cancer. CDR1 is SGHNT and CDR2 is YENEEA in the germline V gene. Unmatched junction bases numbered 8, after V lost 6 bases and J lost 6 bases. This CDR3 has 15 amino acids. Sequenced by immunoSEQ multiplex PCR; TCRdb stores in-frame clones only, minus some. This sample carries approximately 95,000 clones, roughly 80% of them seen once, and the ten largest clones take 3% to 4%. V and J are TRBV11-3 and TRBJ2-2; 9 bases align to TRBD1. This TCR derives from a human donor with non-small cell lung cancer who had a partial response to radiotherapy plus ipilimumab. The sequencing used peripheral blood, collected from a patient treated with radiotherapy plus ipilimumab. The CDR3 protein is CASRPGQGVSGELFF. In nucleotides, the CDR3 is TGTGCCAGCAGGCCGGGACAGGGAGTTTCCGGGGAGCTGTTTTTT.